The 10 T cell receptor beta chains listed next were all sequenced from one sample in a study of vaccination and CD4 T cells after COVID-19. Their specific antigens are unknown. Specified treatment: 10-day PBMC culture with coronavirus spike peptide pools or control peptides (ViraFEST assay). At the Johns Hopkins FTIC core, DNA taken from cultured CD4+ T cells was sequenced by way of the Oncomine TCR Beta short-read assay. Each CDR3 protein is one row after TCRdb ran MiXCR on the PCR reads. The sample has roughly 17,000 distinct CDR3 sequences, around 79% seen once. Specimen: CD4+ T cells from blood, cultured in vitro, collected after SARS-CoV-2 vaccination. The receptors come from a human donor who received a COVID-19 vaccine.

This clonotype has just a few counts. The rearrangement links TRBV19 to TRBJ2-7, with 11 nucleotides matching TRBD2. The CDR3 contains 15 residues. Trimming removed 5 bases from V and 7 bases from J; junction bases left unmatched: 10. The germline gives CDR1 LNHDA, CDR2 SQIVND (reference sequence). DNA for the CDR3: TGTGCCAGTAGTTTGGTCACTAGCGGGGGCGGTGAGCAGTACTTC. Its protein product is CASSLVTSGGGEQYF.

V is TRBV6-1 and J is TRBJ2-1; perhaps TRBD2 as D (6 bases). Trimming shortened V by 6 bases and J by 0 bases, and 12 bases separated the two germline ends. Germline assignment: CDR1 MNHNS and CDR2 SASEGT. The CDR3 is 15 amino acids. The CDR3 bases are TGTGCCAGCAGAATAGCGGTGAGCTCCTACAATGAGCAGTTCTTC. This codes for CASRIAVSSYNEQFF.

The V call is TRBV20-1, the J call TRBJ1-3, with 9 bases identical to TRBD1. The CDR3 has 21 residues. V lost 0 bases to trimming and J lost 4 bases; unmatched junction nucleotides: 22. The germline CDR1 and CDR2 sequences are DFQATT and SNEGSKA (reference sequence). The CDR3 sequence: CSARDGGGQGGLSRPGNTIYF. In nucleotides, the CDR3 is TGCAGTGCTAGAGACGGGGGGGGACAGGGCGGACTGTCGCGTCCGGGAAACACCATATATTTT.

The chain combines TRBV5-1 with TRBJ2-7; D not certain. The V gene lost 0 bases and the J gene lost 3 bases, with 16 bases spanning the gap. The CDR3 sequence is 16 residues long. Germline assignment: CDR1 SGHRS and CDR2 YFSETQ. CDR3 coding DNA: TGCGCCAGCAGCTTGGCAGTAGGCGGCAGGAGCTACGAGCAGTACTTC. Its protein product is CASSLAVGGRSYEQYF.

The V call is TRBV2, the J call TRBJ2-5; D not certain. The germline gives CDR1 SNHLY, CDR2 FYNNEI. The CDR3 consists of 13 residues. Trimming shortened V by 1 base and J by 3 bases, and 6 bases separated the two germline ends. The CDR3 sequence: CASSEGTEETQYF. The CDR3 nucleotides read TGTGCCAGCAGTGAAGGGACGGAAGAGACCCAGTACTTC.

J is TRBJ2-6 and V is TRBV6-5, with a possible D match to TRBD1 (5 bases). The CDR3 runs 16 residues. V was shortened by 0 bases and J by 0 bases, with 6 bases between the two germline ends. In germline, CDR1 is MNHEY, CDR2 SVGAGI. CDR3 bases: TGTGCCAGCAGTTACTCGACAGCCTCTGGGGCCAACGTCCTGACTTTC. Translated, it gives CASSYSTASGANVLTF.

V is TRBV19 and J is TRBJ1-1, with 9 bases fitting TRBD1. CDR1 is LNHDA, CDR2 SQIVND, per germline (reference sequence). V lost 2 bases to trimming and J lost 8 bases; unmatched junction nucleotides: 6. This CDR3 has 14 amino acids. CDR3 sequence (DNA): TGTGCCAGTAGTATAAGGGGACAGGGAGCCGAAGCTTTCTTT. This codes for CASSIRGQGAEAFF.

Notes on this clonotype: A much larger clone differs from this one at a single base, so this may be a read error. Given the absence of the conserved phenylalanine or tryptophan at the CDR3 end, a read error is likely. The chain has TRBV7-8 and TRBJ2-3; D possibly corresponds to TRBD1 (6 bases). The CDR3 is 16 amino acids. The V gene's germline CDR1 is SGHVS and CDR2 FQNEAQ. V was shortened by 1 base and J by 0 bases, with 11 bases between the two germline ends. The CDR3 bases are TGTGCCAGCAGCTTAGTAACAGGGAAAAGCACAGATACGCAGTATTCT. Amino acid sequence: CASSLVTGKSTDTQYS.

The chain couples TRBV6-1 to TRBJ2-1; D is uncertain. The V gene's germline CDR1 is MNHNS and CDR2 SASEGT. The CDR3 runs 12 residues. Trimming pared 4 bases from V and 7 bases from J, leaving 8 bases between. The CDR3, as DNA: TGTGCCAGCAGTGGACGATCAAATGAGCAGTTCTTC. Protein product: CASSGRSNEQFF.

This chain joins TRBV12-3 or TRBV12-4 and TRBJ2-5; the match to TRBD2 covers 8 bases. With V trimmed by 4 bases and J by 2 bases, 15 bases remained unmatched. The CDR3 spans 18 residues. The CDR3 bases are TGTGCCAGCAGTTCTAGGGGACTAGGATGGGCTCCACAAGAGACCCAGTACTTC. It specifies CASSSRGLGWAPQETQYF.